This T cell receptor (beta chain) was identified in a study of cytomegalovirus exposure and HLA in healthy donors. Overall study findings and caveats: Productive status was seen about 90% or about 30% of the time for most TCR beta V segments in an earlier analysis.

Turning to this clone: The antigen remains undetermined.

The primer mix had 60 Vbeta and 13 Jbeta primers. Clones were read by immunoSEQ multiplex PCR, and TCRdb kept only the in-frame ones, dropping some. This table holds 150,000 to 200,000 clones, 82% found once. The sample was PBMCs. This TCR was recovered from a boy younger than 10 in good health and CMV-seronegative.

The CDR3 coding sequence is TGTGCCAGCAGCTTCAGTTCCAGCGGCGGCCAGCCCCAGCATTTT. This translates into CASSFSSSGGQPQHF. This chain uses TRBV7-2 with TRBJ1-5, with D hard to call. The germline V gene has CDR1 SGHTA and CDR2 FQGNSA. The ends were cut back, 3 bases at V and 7 bases at J, with 16 bases in the middle. This CDR3 comprises 15 residues. Based on the CDR3 plus reference TRBV7-2 and TRBJ1-5, the full variable domain is GAGVSQSPSNKVTEKGKDVELRCDPISGHTALYWYRQSLGQGLEFLIYFQGNSAPDKSGLPSDRFSAERTGGSVSTLTIQRTQQEDSAVYLCASSFSSSGGQPQHFGDGTRLSIL.